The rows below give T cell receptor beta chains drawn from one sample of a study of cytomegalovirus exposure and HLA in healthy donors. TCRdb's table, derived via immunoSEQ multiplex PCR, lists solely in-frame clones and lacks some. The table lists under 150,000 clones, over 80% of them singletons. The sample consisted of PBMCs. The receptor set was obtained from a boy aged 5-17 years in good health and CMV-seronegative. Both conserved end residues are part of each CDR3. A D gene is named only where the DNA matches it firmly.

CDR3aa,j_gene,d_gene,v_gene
CASSFRDYSQETQYF,TRBJ2-5,TRBD2,TRBV5-1
CATSKGESTGELFF,TRBJ2-2,NA,TRBV15
CATRKTGSYEQYF,TRBJ2-7,NA,TRBV7-9
CASSFLSGGNEQYF,TRBJ2-7,TRBD1,TRBV5-4
CASSQVGQGRSYEQYF,TRBJ2-7,TRBD1,TRBV4-2
CAWGGGLAGLYEQYF,TRBJ2-7,TRBD2,TRBV30
CASSIRGSNYEQYF,TRBJ2-7,NA,TRBV19
CASSLGQGGNQPQHF,TRBJ1-5,TRBD1,TRBV4-3
CAISEGTSGRYNEQFF,TRBJ2-1,TRBD2,TRBV10-3
CASSVQDYYEQYF,TRBJ2-7,NA,TRBV9
CASSQEGTSVDYEQYF,TRBJ2-7,TRBD2,TRBV4-3
CASSYRAGNTEAFF,TRBJ1-1,NA,TRBV6-5
CAIRNTGDTEAFF,TRBJ1-1,TRBD1,TRBV10-3
CASSMGQGWTGELFF,TRBJ2-2,TRBD1,TRBV7-8
CAWSIQGGQPQHF,TRBJ1-5,TRBD1,TRBV30